This T cell receptor beta chain was documented in a study of graft-versus-host responses after intestinal transplantation. Overall study: For around 3 years after anti-thymocyte globulin induction, all recipients took tacrolimus and steroids.

CDR1 and CDR2 from the germline V gene are LGHNA and YSLEER. The CDR3 has 16 amino acids. V was clipped by 1 base and J by 7 bases; unmatched bases: 10. Sorting was performed after the reaction on proliferating CFSE-low CD3+CD4+ and CD3+CD8+ responders. Here immunoSEQ multiplex PCR was the method, and the copy in TCRdb shows in-frame clones only, minus some. The sample consists of 15,000 to 20,000 clones, around 33% of them appearing once. The specimen was alloreactive CD4+ T cells from a mixed lymphocyte reaction culture, collected before transplantation. Noted subset: CFSE-low proliferating T cells sorted from roughly 6-day pre-transplant mixed lymphocyte reaction (GvH or HvG direction). The receptor's source is a human patient who was an organ donor for intestinal transplantation. The rearrangement links TRBV4-3 to TRBJ1-5, with 7 positions matching TRBD1. CDR3 in DNA: TGCGCCAGCAGCCAAGCCTCAGGACAGGTCCTGCAGCCCCAGCATTTT. Amino acids: CASSQASGQVLQPQHF.